This T cell receptor (beta chain) was captured by sequencing in a study of regulatory T cells in long-lasting Graves disease. Across the whole study: Antithyroid drugs had been given to newly diagnosed Graves' patients for under 3 months. Whole-study findings and limits: The number of shared public clonotypes was higher in persistent patients (2,741) than new patients (966).

This clonotype was observed many times. What it recognizes is unknown. Time point here: newly diagnosed GD, antithyroid drugs for less than 3 months. PBMCs were the source of the RNA used for TCR sequencing. Germline V lookup: CDR1 SGHVS, CDR2 FQNEAQ. The junction had 5 bases not matched to a gene; V was cut back by 0 bases and J by 3 bases. This CDR3 region has 16 residues. Both iRepertoire HTBI primers and Arm-PCR of CDR3 regions were used to build the TCR beta libraries. In TCRdb, the multiplex PCR reads were re-called with MiXCR into one record per CDR3 protein. The sample yields 350,000 to 550,000 distinct CDR3 sequences, about 15% seen once. The data also belong to a second study, concerning T cells in Graves' hyperthyroidism and ophthalmopathy.

The material sequenced was peripheral blood mononuclear cells (PBMCs), taken at new diagnosis, from a patient treated with antithyroid drugs. This TCR derives from a woman in her thirties with Graves disease. The chain has TRBV7-8 and TRBJ2-1; 7 nucleotides line up with TRBD2. CDR3 sequence reads: CASSLALGTIYNEQFF. The CDR3 coding sequence is TGTGCCAGCAGCTTAGCCCTAGGGACTATCTACAATGAGCAGTTCTTC.